This T cell receptor (beta chain) was identified during a study of PD-1 blockade in classical Hodgkin lymphoma. The time point was: cycle 4 day 1 (C4D1), after about 6 weeks of nivolumab. Brentuximab vedotin exposure varied among the patients, all of whom had relapsed after autologous stem cell transplantation. The CD4+ T cells used were purified from thawed PBMCs through magnetic negative selection. The assay was immunoSEQ multiplex PCR, and TCRdb's table has in-frame clones only and misses some. The data hold about 22,000 clones, with about 72% observed a single time. The germline CDR1 and CDR2 sequences are LNHDA and SQIVND (reference sequence). The length of the CDR3 is 16 residues. Trimming took 4 bases from V and 3 from J; bases not matched to a gene: 10. Study results and caveats: TCR diversity at baseline was reported to be reduced in newly diagnosed patients relative to healthy donors. Baseline diversity in complete responders resembled that of newly diagnosed patients. With respect to the repertoire differences, their causes, possibly disease activity or prior therapy, remain undefined.

For this clone: The antigen remains unidentified.

The sequence came from a human donor with classical Hodgkin lymphoma. The sequences come from CD4+ T cells from blood, collected before the fourth cycle of nivolumab. The chain links TRBV19 to TRBJ2-7; 9 bases fit TRBD1. CDR3 in amino acids: CASSTSTGGLGYEQYF. The CDR3 nucleotides read TGTGCCAGTAGTACATCGACAGGGGGGCTTGGCTACGAGCAGTACTTC.